This T cell receptor beta chain is drawn from a study of blood T cell repertoires in COVID-19. Across the whole study: The analysed material was cDNA or gDNA that came from T cells, B-cell-depleted T cells, or PBMCs.

CDR1 and CDR2 from the germline V gene are LGHDT and YNNKEL (reference sequence). Trimming removed 3 bases at V and 4 bases at J, with 6 bases between. CDR3 size: 13 residues. Assay used: immunoSEQ multiplex PCR; TCRdb lists only in-frame clones, some missing. The table records fewer than 200,000 clones, approximately 80% of them present only once. The genes are TRBV3-1 (or the pseudogene TRBV3-2) and TRBJ2-2; TRBD1 might be the D (5 bases). The receptor comes from a man in his 60s with acute or convalescent COVID-19. Source material: peripheral blood. CDR3 DNA: TGTGCCAGCAGCCAGACAGCCACCGGGGAGCTGTTTTTT. Amino acid sequence: CASSQTATGELFF.